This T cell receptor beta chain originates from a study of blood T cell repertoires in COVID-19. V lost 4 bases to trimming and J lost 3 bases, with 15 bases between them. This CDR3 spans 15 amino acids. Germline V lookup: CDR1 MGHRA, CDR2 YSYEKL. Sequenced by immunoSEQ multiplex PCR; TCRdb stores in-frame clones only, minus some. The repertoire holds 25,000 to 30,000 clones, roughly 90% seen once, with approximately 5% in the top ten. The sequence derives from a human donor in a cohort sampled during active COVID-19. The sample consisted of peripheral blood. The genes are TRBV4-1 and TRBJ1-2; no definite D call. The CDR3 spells CASSPPLPGDYGYTF. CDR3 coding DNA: TGCGCCAGCAGCCCTCCCCTCCCCGGGGACTATGGCTACACCTTC.